This TCR beta chain came from a study of blood T cell repertoires in COVID-19. Turning to the study itself: Whether acute or convalescent, the COVID-19 samples came from the United States, Italy and Spain.

The CDR3 runs 16 residues. Germline CDR1 and CDR2: SGHRS and YFSETQ. V was trimmed by 4 bases and J by 5 bases, leaving 21 bases between them. Study processing details: Nucleated cell number was recorded as an estimate derived from reference gene primer amplification. Some clones are missing from TCRdb's copy, which holds only in-frame ones; the method was immunoSEQ multiplex PCR. V, J and clone size are those of that table, while D and trimming were read from the DNA. The sample lists 40,000 to 50,000 clones; about four fifths were seen once. Sample: peripheral blood. The J gene is TRBJ2-5, the V gene TRBV5-1; perhaps TRBD1 as D (6 bases). This clonotype was obtained from a woman older than 75 with acute or convalescent COVID-19. The DNA for the CDR3 is TGCGCCAGCAGCCACTACCCAATACAGGGCTACGAGACCCAGTACTTC. Translation gives CASSHYPIQGYETQYF.